This TCR beta chain is drawn from a study of blood T cell repertoires in COVID-19. Study-level information: Collection of acute and convalescent COVID-19 samples took place in the United States, Italy and Spain. T cells, B-cell-depleted T cells, or PBMCs supplied cDNA or gDNA.

The V and J ends lost 4 bases and 2 bases, in that order; junction bases with no gene match: 4. Per the germline V gene, CDR1 is LGHDT and CDR2 is YNNKEL (reference sequence). This CDR3 comprises 15 residues. Produced via immunoSEQ multiplex PCR; TCRdb's table is partial and in-frame only. This table holds 150,000 to 200,000 clones, 90% to 95% found once. Sequenced input: peripheral blood. The chain uses TRBV3-1 (or the pseudogene TRBV3-2) and TRBJ2-1; TRBD1 matches 8 bases. The receptor's source is a man over 45 with acute or convalescent COVID-19. The CDR3 here is CASSRTGLTYNEQFF. The CDR3 DNA sequence: TGTGCCAGCAGCCGGACAGGGCTCACCTACAATGAGCAGTTCTTC.